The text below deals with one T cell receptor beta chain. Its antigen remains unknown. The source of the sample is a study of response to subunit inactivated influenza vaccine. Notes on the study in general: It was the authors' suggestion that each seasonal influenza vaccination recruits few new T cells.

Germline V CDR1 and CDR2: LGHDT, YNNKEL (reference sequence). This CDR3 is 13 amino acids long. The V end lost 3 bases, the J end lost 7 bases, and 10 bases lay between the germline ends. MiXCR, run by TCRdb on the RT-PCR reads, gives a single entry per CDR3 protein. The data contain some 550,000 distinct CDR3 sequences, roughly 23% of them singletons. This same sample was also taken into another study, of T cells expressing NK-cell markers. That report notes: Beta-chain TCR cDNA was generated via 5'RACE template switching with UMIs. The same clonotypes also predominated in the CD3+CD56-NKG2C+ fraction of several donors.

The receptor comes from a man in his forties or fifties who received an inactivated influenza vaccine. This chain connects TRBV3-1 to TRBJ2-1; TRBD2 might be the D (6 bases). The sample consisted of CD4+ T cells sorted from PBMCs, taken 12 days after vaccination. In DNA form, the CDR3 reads TGTGCCAGCAGCCAGAAACTAGCTAATGAGCAGTTCTTC. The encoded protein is CASSQKLANEQFF.